This TCR beta chain derives from a study of cytomegalovirus exposure and HLA in healthy donors. As for the study in general: Most donors, roughly 82% of several hundred genotyped, fell in the Caucasian-associated ancestry cluster. Study-wide points: Among TCR sequences, most were rare, though some public TCRs appeared in many donors. There were a few CMV-associated chains whose specificity for CMV antigens was confirmed in vitro.

Turning to this clone: What it binds is not known.

Germline loops: CDR1 SGHRS, CDR2 YFSETQ. Losses at the gene ends were 4 bases for V and 8 bases for J; bases not matched to a gene: 9. This CDR3 region has 14 residues. Donors likely had unrecorded immune exposures despite being nominally healthy when sampled. PCR used 60 Vbeta primers and 13 Jbeta primers. Assay used: immunoSEQ multiplex PCR; TCRdb lists only in-frame clones, some missing. The sample holds 160,000 or so clones, 65% to 85% seen once. This rearrangement joins TRBV5-1 to TRBJ1-3, with 7 bases aligning to TRBD1. Sequenced input: PBMCs. The receptor was derived from a male donor in good health and CMV-seropositive. In DNA, the CDR3 is TGCGCCAGCAGCCCACAGGGGCGAGGGGACACCATATATTTT. It specifies CASSPQGRGDTIYF. Supplemented by reference TRBV5-1 and TRBJ1-3, the full variable domain reads KAGVTQTPRYLIKTRGQQVTLSCSPISGHRSVSWYQQTPGQGLQFLFEYFSETQRNKGNFPGRFSGRQFSNSRSEMNVSTLELGDSALYLCASSPQGRGDTIYFGEGSWLTVV.